This T cell receptor (beta chain) was sequenced for a study of T cell changes during pregnancy in multiple sclerosis. This clone occurred once. The table came from immunoSEQ multiplex PCR; TCRdb's copy has only in-frame clones and leaves some out. The sample includes approximately 20,000 clones, approximately 89% of them seen just once. Germline values: CDR1 SGDLS, CDR2 YYNGEE. With 2 bases clipped from V and 0 bases from J, the junction kept 8 bases outside the gene matches. The CDR3 consists of 17 residues. This rearrangement joins TRBV9 to TRBJ2-1; 7 bases line up with TRBD2. The source was CD4+ T cells from peripheral blood mononuclear cells, collected in the third trimester of pregnancy. This clonotype was obtained from a female donor with multiple sclerosis, enrolled in a pregnancy study. CDR3 sequence (DNA): TGTGCCAGCAGCGTTAAGCGGGGCGTCAGCTCCTACAATGAGCAGTTCTTC. It translates to CASSVKRGVSSYNEQFF.